A selection of T cell receptor beta chains follows, all from one sample in a study of T cells in Graves' hyperthyroidism and ophthalmopathy. TCRdb reprocessed the multiplex PCR reads with MiXCR, giving one entry per CDR3 protein. The sample has around 540,000 distinct CDR3 sequences, 46% seen once. The specimen was peripheral blood or thyroid tissue (not recorded which). The receptor set was obtained from a woman aged 18 to 35 with Graves' hyperthyroidism. Both conserved end residues are part of each CDR3. D genes are given only for firm matches. Part of the rows lack a size; the others show once, few, many or a class for expanded clones.

v_gene: TRBV29-1; d_gene: TRBD1; abundance: -; j_gene: TRBJ1-2; CDR3aa: CSVPGTGGYGYTF; CDR3nt: TGCAGCGTGCCCGGGACAGGAGGCTATGGCTACACCTTC
v_gene: TRBV7-2; d_gene: -; abundance: few; j_gene: TRBJ1-2; CDR3aa: CASSLPGHLYGYTF; CDR3nt: TGTGCCAGCAGCTTACCAGGACACCTCTATGGCTACACCTTC
v_gene: TRBV12-3/TRBV12-4; d_gene: -; abundance: -; j_gene: TRBJ1-1; CDR3aa: CASLEGDMNTEAFF; CDR3nt: TGTGCCAGCCTGGAGGGGGACATGAACACTGAAGCTTTCTTT
v_gene: TRBV5-1; d_gene: TRBD1; abundance: -; j_gene: TRBJ1-6; CDR3aa: CASSMTGHSPLHF; CDR3nt: TGCGCCAGCAGCATGACAGGGCATTCACCCCTCCACTTT
v_gene: TRBV19; d_gene: -; abundance: few; j_gene: TRBJ1-1; CDR3aa: CASTVGGQLLMNTEAFF; CDR3nt: TGTGCCAGTACCGTCGGTGGGCAGCTACTAATGAACACTGAAGCTTTCTTT
v_gene: TRBV19; d_gene: -; abundance: few; j_gene: TRBJ2-7; CDR3aa: CASSIGLKEQYF; CDR3nt: TGTGCCAGTAGTATTGGGTTAAAAGAGCAGTACTTC
v_gene: TRBV9; d_gene: -; abundance: few; j_gene: TRBJ1-5; CDR3aa: CASGRRGSNQPQHF; CDR3nt: TGTGCCAGCGGGAGAAGGGGGAGCAATCAGCCCCAGCATTTT
v_gene: TRBV2; d_gene: TRBD1; abundance: -; j_gene: TRBJ1-3; CDR3aa: CASSLRDRDGNTIYF; CDR3nt: TGTGCCAGCAGCCTCCGGGACAGGGATGGAAACACCATATATTTT
v_gene: TRBV20-1; d_gene: -; abundance: -; j_gene: TRBJ1-6; CDR3aa: CSAPWQGPRPLHF; CDR3nt: TGCAGTGCCCCTTGGCAGGGGCCTCGACCCCTCCACTTT
v_gene: TRBV7-3; d_gene: -; abundance: few; j_gene: TRBJ1-2; CDR3aa: CASSLGFSWFYGYTF; CDR3nt: TGTGCCAGCAGCTTAGGGTTTTCGTGGTTCTATGGCTACACCTTC
v_gene: TRBV27; d_gene: -; abundance: -; j_gene: TRBJ1-3; CDR3aa: CASSLSGGAGNTIYF; CDR3nt: TGTGCCAGCAGTTTATCCGGGGGCGCTGGAAACACCATATATTTT
v_gene: TRBV12-3/TRBV12-4; d_gene: TRBD1; abundance: many; j_gene: TRBJ1-6; CDR3aa: CASSRTGASPLHF; CDR3nt: TGTGCCAGCAGTCGGACAGGGGCATCACCCCTCCACTTT
v_gene: TRBV12-3/TRBV12-4; d_gene: -; abundance: few; j_gene: TRBJ1-5; CDR3aa: CASRPLTGSNQPQHF; CDR3nt: TGTGCCAGCAGACCTTTAACAGGGAGCAATCAGCCCCAGCATTTT
v_gene: TRBV2; d_gene: -; abundance: -; j_gene: TRBJ2-7; CDR3aa: CASSDRGLDEQYF; CDR3nt: TGTGCCAGCAGTGACCGGGGTCTCGACGAGCAGTACTTC
v_gene: TRBV29-1; d_gene: -; abundance: -; j_gene: TRBJ1-3; CDR3aa: CSVEVRGGGRSSGNTIYF; CDR3nt: TGCAGCGTTGAAGTCCGCGGGGGAGGGAGAAGCTCTGGAAACACCATATATTTT
v_gene: TRBV10-3; d_gene: -; abundance: -; j_gene: TRBJ1-1; CDR3aa: CATGGREGTKAFF; CDR3nt: TGTGCCACCGGGGGGCGGGAGGGCACTAAAGCTTTCTTT
v_gene: TRBV20-1; d_gene: TRBD1; abundance: few; j_gene: TRBJ2-7; CDR3aa: CSARGDRGEQYF; CDR3nt: TGCAGTGCTAGAGGAGACAGGGGCGAGCAGTACTTC
v_gene: TRBV15; d_gene: -; abundance: many; j_gene: TRBJ1-1; CDR3aa: CATSRRTEAWAFF; CDR3nt: TGTGCCACCAGCAGGAGGACCGAAGCTTGGGCTTTCTTT
v_gene: TRBV20-1; d_gene: -; abundance: -; j_gene: TRBJ2-5; CDR3aa: CSVTGLSGIRETQYF; CDR3nt: TGCAGTGTTACAGGGTTGTCCGGGATTAGGGAGACCCAGTACTTC
v_gene: TRBV20-1; d_gene: -; abundance: -; j_gene: TRBJ2-1; CDR3aa: CSAILMSVRNNEQFF; CDR3nt: TGCAGTGCTATCCTCATGAGTGTGAGGAACAATGAGCAGTTCTTC
v_gene: TRBV15; d_gene: -; abundance: many; j_gene: TRBJ1-3; CDR3aa: CATSPEPGNTIYF; CDR3nt: TGTGCCACCAGCCCCGAACCGGGAAACACCATATATTTT
v_gene: TRBV2; d_gene: -; abundance: -; j_gene: TRBJ2-2; CDR3aa: CASSGRVVTGELFF; CDR3nt: TGTGCCAGCAGTGGACGGGTCGTCACCGGGGAGCTGTTTTTT
v_gene: TRBV7-9; d_gene: -; abundance: -; j_gene: TRBJ2-2; CDR3aa: CASSLLGARELFF; CDR3nt: TGTGCCAGCAGCTTATTGGGAGCCCGGGAGCTGTTTTTT
v_gene: TRBV7-2; d_gene: TRBD1; abundance: -; j_gene: TRBJ2-5; CDR3aa: CASSTGQQQETQYF; CDR3nt: TGTGCCAGCAGCACGGGACAGCAACAAGAGACCCAGTACTTC